Included here is one T cell receptor (beta chain) sequence, with context. Sequenced by immunoSEQ multiplex PCR; TCRdb stores in-frame clones only, minus some. The sample has about 90,000 clones; 81% are singletons. These data are taken from a study of blood T cell repertoires in COVID-19. Germline loops: CDR1 SGHRS, CDR2 YFSETQ. The CDR3 is 14 residues long. The sample taken for sequencing was peripheral blood. The chain employs TRBV5-1 and TRBJ2-7; 8 nucleotides match TRBD2. The tail of the sequence fits TRBJ2-1 better, so the J call may be wrong. The sequence came from a human donor in a cohort sampled during active COVID-19. In DNA, the CDR3 is TGCGCCAGCAACCCCTTAGCGGGGAACAATGAGCAGTTCTTC. Amino acids: CASNPLAGNNEQFF.